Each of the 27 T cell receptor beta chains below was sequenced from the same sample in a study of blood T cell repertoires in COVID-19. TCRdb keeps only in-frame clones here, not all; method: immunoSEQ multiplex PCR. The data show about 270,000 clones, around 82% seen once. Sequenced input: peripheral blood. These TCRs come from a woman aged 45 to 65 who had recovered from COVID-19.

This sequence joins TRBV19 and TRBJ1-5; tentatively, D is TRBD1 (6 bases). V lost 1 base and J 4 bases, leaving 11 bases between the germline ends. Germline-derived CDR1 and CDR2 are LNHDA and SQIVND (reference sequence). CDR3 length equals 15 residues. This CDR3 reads CASSIGEGGNQPQHF. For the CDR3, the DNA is TGTGCCAGTAGTATAGGGGAGGGGGGGAATCAGCCCCAGCATTTT.

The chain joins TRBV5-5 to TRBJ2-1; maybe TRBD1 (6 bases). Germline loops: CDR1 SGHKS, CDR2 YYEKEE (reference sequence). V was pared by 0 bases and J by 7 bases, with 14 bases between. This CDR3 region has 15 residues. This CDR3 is CASSLEADRGNEQFF. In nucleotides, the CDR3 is TGTGCCAGCAGCTTGGAGGCGGACAGAGGAAATGAGCAGTTCTTC.

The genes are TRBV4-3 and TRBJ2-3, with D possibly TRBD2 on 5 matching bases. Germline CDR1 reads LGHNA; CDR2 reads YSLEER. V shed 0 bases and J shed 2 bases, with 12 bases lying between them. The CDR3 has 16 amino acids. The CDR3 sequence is CASSQDYSEPTDTQYF. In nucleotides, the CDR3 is TGCGCCAGCAGCCAAGATTATAGCGAACCCACAGATACGCAGTATTTT.

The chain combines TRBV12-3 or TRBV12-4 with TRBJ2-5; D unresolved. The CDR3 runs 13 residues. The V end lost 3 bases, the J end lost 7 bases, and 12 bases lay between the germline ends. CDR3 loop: CASSLGALGTQYF. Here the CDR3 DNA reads TGTGCCAGCAGTTTGGGCGCCCTTGGGACCCAGTACTTC.

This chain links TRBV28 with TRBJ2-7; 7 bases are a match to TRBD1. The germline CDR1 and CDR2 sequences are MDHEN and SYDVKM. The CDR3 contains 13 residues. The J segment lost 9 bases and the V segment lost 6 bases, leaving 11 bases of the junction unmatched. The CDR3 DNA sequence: TGTGCCAGCAGGGATTCAGGGGGTGTCCGGCAGTACTTC. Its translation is CASRDSGGVRQYF. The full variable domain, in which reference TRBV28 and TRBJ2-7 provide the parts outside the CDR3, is DVKVTQSSRYLVKRTGEKVFLECVQDMDHENMFWYRQDPGLGLRLIYFSYDVKMKEKGDIPEGYSVSREKKERFSLILESASTNQTSMYLCASRDSGGVRQYFGPGTRLTVT.

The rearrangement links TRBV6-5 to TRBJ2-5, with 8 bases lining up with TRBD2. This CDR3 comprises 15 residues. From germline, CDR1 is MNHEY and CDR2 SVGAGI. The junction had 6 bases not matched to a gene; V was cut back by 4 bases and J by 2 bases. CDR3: CASSSVGGGQETQYF. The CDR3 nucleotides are TGTGCCAGCAGTTCAGTTGGCGGGGGGCAAGAGACCCAGTACTTC.

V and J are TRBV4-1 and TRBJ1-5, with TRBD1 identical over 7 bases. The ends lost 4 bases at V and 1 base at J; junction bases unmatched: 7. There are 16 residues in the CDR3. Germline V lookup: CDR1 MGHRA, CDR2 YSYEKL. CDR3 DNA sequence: TGCGCCAGCAGCCCCTGGGACAGTTCGAGCAATCAGCCCCAGCATTTT. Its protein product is CASSPWDSSSNQPQHF.

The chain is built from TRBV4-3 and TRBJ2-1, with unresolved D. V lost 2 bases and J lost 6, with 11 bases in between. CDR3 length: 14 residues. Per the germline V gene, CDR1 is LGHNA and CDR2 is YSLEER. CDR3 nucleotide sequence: TGCGCCAGCAGCCAACTTGCTCTGAGCAATGAGCAGTTCTTC. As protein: CASSQLALSNEQFF.

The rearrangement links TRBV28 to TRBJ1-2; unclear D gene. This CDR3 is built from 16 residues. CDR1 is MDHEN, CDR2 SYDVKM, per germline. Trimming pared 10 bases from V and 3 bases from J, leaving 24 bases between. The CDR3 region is CATIEWIWAQDYGYTF. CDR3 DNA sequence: TGTGCCACAATTGAGTGGATTTGGGCTCAGGACTATGGCTACACCTTC.

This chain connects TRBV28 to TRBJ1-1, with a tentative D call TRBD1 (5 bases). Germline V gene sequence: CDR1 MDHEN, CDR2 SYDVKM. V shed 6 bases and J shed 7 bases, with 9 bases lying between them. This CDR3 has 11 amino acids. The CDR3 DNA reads TGTGCCAGCAGCCAACAGGTTGAAGCTTTCTTT. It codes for CASSQQVEAFF.

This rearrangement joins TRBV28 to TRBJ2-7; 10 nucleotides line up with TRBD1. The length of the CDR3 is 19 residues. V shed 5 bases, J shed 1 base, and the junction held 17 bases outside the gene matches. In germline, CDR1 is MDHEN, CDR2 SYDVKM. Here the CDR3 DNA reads TGTGCCAGCAGTCTCAACCGGGACAGGGGCCGATTATGGTCCTACGAGCAGTACTTC. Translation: CASSLNRDRGRLWSYEQYF. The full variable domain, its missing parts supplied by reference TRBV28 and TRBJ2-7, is DVKVTQSSRYLVKRTGEKVFLECVQDMDHENMFWYRQDPGLGLRLIYFSYDVKMKEKGDIPEGYSVSREKKERFSLILESASTNQTSMYLCASSLNRDRGRLWSYEQYFGPGTRLTVT.

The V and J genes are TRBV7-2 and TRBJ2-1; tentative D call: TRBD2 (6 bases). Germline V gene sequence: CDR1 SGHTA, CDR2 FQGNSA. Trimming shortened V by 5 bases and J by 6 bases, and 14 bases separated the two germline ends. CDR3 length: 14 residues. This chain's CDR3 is CASSQPGEANEQFF. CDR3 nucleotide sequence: TGTGCCAGCAGCCAGCCGGGGGAGGCCAATGAGCAGTTCTTC.

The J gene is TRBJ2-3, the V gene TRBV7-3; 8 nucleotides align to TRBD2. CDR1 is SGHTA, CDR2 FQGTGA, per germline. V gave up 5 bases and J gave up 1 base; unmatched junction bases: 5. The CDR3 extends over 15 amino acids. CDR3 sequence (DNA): TGTGCCAGCAGCCCTCAAGCGGGGGGCACAGATACGCAGTATTTT. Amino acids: CASSPQAGGTDTQYF.

The CDR3 coding sequence is TGTGCCAGCCGGTACGGGGAATCAAACACCGGGGAGCTGTTTTTT. This codes for CASRYGESNTGELFF. The V gene is TRBV9, the J gene TRBJ2-2, with TRBD2 as a possible D gene (5 bases). V was shortened by 7 bases and J by 2 bases, with 15 bases between the two germline ends. The CDR3 extends over 15 amino acids. Germline assignment: CDR1 SGDLS and CDR2 YYNGEE.

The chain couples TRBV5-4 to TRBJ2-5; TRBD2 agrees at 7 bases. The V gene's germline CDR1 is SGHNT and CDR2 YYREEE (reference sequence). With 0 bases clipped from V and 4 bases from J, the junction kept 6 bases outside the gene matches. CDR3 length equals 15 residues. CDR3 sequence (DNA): TGTGCCAGCAGCTTGGTTCCGGGGGAGGGAGAGACCCAGTACTTC. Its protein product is CASSLVPGEGETQYF. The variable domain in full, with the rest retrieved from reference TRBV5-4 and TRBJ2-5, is ETGVTQSPTHLIKTRGQQVTLRCSSQSGHNTVSWYQQALGQGPQFIFQYYREEENGRGNFPPRFSGLQFPNYSSELNVNALELDDSALYLCASSLVPGEGETQYFGPGTRLLVL.

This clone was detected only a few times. Written as DNA, the CDR3 is TGTGCCAGCATAGGCGGGGGGGAAGACGAGCAGTACTTC. Protein: CASIGGGEDEQYF. The V and J genes are TRBV28 and TRBJ2-7; 9 bases match TRBD2. From germline, CDR1 is MDHEN and CDR2 SYDVKM. V dropped 7 bases and J dropped 5; count of bases not matched to a gene: 6. The CDR3 sequence is 13 residues long.

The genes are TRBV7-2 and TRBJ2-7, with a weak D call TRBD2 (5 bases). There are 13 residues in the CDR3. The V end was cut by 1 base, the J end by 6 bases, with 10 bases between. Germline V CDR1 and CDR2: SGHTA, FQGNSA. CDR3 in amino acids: CASSLGRVSEQYF. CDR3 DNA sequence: TGTGCCAGCAGCTTAGGGCGGGTGAGCGAGCAGTACTTC.

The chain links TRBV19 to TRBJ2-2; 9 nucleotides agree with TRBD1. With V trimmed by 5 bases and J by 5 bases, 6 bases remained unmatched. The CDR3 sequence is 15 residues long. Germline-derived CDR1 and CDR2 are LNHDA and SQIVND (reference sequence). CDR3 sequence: CASSLGQGSTGELFF. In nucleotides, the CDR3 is TGTGCCAGTAGTCTGGGACAGGGCTCAACCGGGGAGCTGTTTTTT. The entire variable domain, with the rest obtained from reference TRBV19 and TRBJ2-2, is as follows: DGGITQSPKYLFRKEGQNVTLSCEQNLNHDAMYWYRQDPGQGLRLIYYSQIVNDFQKGDIAEGYSVSREKKESFPLTVTSAQKNPTAFYLCASSLGQGSTGELFFGEGSRLTVL.

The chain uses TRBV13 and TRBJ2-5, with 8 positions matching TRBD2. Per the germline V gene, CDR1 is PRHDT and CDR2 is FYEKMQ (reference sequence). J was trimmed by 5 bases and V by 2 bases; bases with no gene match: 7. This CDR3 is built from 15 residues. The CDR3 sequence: CASSLLGGARETQYF. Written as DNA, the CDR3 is TGTGCCAGCAGCTTACTCGGGGGGGCCAGGGAGACCCAGTACTTC.

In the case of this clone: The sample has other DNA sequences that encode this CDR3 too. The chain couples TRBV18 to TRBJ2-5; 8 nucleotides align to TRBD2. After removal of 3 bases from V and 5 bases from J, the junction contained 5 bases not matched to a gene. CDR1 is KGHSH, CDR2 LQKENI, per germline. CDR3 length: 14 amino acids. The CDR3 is CASSPPGGLETQYF. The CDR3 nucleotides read TGTGCCAGCTCACCGCCGGGGGGGCTGGAGACCCAGTACTTC.

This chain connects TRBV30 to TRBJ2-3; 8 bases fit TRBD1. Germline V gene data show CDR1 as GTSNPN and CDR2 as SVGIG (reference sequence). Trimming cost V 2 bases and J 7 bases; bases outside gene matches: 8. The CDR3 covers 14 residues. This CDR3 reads CAWSHGTGGNTQYF. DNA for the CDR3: TGTGCCTGGAGTCACGGGACAGGAGGGAATACGCAGTATTTT.

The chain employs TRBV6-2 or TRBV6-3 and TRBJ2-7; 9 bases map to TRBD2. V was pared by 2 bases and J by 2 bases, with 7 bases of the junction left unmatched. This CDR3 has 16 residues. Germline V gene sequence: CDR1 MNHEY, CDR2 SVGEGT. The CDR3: CASSYRLAGGPYEQYF. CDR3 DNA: TGTGCCAGCAGTTACCGCCTCGCGGGAGGGCCCTACGAGCAGTACTTC.

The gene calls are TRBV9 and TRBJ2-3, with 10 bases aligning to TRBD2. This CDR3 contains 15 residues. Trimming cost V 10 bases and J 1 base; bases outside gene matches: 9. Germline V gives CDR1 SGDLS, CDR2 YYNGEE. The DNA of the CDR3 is TGTGCCTCTCAGTCCGGGACTAGCGGCACAGATACGCAGTATTTT. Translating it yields CASQSGTSGTDTQYF.

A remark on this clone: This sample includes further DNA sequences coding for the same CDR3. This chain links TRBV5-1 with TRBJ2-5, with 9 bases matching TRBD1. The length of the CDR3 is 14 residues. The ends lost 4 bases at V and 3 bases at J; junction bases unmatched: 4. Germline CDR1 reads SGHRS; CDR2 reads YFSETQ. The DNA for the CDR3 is TGCGCCAGCAGCATGGGACAGGGTGAAGAGACCCAGTACTTC. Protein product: CASSMGQGEETQYF.

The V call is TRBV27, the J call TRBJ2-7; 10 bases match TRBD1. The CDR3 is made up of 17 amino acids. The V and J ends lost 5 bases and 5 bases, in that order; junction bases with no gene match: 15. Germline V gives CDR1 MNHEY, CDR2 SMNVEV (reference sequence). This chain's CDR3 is CASSPSTRTGGRDEQYF. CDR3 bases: TGTGCCAGCAGTCCGTCTACTAGGACAGGGGGTCGCGACGAGCAGTACTTC.

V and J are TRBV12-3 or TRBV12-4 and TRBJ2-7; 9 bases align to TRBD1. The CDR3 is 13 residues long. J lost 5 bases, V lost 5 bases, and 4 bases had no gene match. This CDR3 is CASSRDRDHEQYF. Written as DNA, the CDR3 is TGTGCCAGCAGTAGGGACAGGGATCACGAGCAGTACTTC.

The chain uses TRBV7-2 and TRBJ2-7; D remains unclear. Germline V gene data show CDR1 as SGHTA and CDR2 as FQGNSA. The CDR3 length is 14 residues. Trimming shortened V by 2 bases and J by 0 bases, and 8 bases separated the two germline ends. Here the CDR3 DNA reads TGTGCCAGCAGCTTATTTCAGTTCTCCTACGAGCAGTACTTC. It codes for CASSLFQFSYEQYF.